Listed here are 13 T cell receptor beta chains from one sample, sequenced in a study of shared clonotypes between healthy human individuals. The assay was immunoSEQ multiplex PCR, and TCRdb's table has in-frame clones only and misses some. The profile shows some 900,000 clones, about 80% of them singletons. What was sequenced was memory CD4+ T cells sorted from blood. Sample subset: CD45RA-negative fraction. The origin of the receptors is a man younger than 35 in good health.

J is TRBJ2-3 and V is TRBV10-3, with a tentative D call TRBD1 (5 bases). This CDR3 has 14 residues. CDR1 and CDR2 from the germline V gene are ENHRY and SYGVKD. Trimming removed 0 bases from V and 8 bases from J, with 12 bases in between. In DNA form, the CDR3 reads TGTGCCATCAGTGAGTCGGACACTTGGGGTACGCAGTATTTT. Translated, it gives CAISESDTWGTQYF.

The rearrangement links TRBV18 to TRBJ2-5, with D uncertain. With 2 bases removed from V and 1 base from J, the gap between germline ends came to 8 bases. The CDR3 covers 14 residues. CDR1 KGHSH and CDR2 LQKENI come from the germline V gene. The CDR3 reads CASSPGVTQETQYF. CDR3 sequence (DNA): TGTGCCAGCTCACCAGGAGTGACCCAAGAGACCCAGTACTTC.

The CDR3 nucleotides are TGTGCCAGCAGTTTCGGGACAGGGGCGGGCTCCTACGAGCAGTACTTC. Protein: CASSFGTGAGSYEQYF. J is TRBJ2-7 and V is TRBV6-5, with 10 bases matching TRBD1. V gave up 4 bases and J gave up 0 bases; unmatched junction bases: 6. There are 16 residues in the CDR3. Germline assignment: CDR1 MNHEY and CDR2 SVGAGI.

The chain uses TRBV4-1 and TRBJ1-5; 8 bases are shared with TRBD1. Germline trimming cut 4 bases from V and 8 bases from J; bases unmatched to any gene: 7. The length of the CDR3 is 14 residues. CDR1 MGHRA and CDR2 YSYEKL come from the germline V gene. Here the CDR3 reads CASSLETGVEPQHF. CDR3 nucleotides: TGCGCCAGCAGCCTCGAGACAGGGGTCGAGCCCCAGCATTTT.

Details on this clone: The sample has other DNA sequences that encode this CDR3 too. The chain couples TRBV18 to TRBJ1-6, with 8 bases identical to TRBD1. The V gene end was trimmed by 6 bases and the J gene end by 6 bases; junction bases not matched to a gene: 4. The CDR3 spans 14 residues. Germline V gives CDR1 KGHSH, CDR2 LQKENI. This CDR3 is CASSGQGANSPLHF. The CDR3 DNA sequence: TGTGCCAGCTCCGGACAGGGCGCTAATTCACCCCTCCACTTT.

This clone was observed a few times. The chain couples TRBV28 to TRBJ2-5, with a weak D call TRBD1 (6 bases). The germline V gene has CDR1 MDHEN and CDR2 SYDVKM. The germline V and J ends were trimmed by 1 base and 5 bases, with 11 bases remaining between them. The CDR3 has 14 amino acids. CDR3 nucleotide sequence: TGTGCCAGCAGTTTATCCACAGGGTTGGAGACCCAGTACTTC. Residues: CASSLSTGLETQYF.

CDR3: CASSLAGTTASGRWNTQYF. Written as DNA, the CDR3 is TGTGCCAGCAGCTTAGCCGGGACTACAGCCAGCGGGAGATGGAATACGCAGTATTTT. The chain uses TRBV7-2 and TRBJ2-3; TRBD2 agrees at 8 bases. The CDR3 extends over 19 amino acids. CDR1 and CDR2 from the germline V gene are SGHTA and FQGNSA. J gave up 7 bases and V 0 bases, and 18 bases lay outside the gene matches.

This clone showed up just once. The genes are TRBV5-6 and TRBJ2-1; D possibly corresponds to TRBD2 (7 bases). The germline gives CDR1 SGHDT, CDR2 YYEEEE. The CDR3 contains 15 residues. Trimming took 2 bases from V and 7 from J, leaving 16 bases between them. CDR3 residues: CASSLMGGLENEQFF. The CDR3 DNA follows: TGTGCCAGCAGCTTAATGGGGGGGCTCGAGAATGAGCAGTTCTTC.

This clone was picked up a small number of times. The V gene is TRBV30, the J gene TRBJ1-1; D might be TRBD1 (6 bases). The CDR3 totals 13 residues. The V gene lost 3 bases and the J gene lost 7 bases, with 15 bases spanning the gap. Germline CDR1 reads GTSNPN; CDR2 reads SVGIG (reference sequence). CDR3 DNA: TGTGCCTGGAGCTTCCCCGGGACATTTGAAGCTTTCTTT. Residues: CAWSFPGTFEAFF.

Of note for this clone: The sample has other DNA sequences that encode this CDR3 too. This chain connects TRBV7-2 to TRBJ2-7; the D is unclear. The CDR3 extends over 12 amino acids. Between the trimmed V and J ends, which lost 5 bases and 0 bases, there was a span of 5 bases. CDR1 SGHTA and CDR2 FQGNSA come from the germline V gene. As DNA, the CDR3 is TGTGCCAGCAGCCCGTCCTCCTACGAGCAGTACTTC. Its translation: CASSPSSYEQYF.

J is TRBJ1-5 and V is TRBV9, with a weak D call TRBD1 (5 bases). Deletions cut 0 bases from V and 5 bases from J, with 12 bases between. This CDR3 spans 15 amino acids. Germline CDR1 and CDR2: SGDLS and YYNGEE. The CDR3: CASSVGDGEHQPQHF. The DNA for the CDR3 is TGTGCCAGCAGCGTAGGGGACGGCGAGCATCAGCCCCAGCATTTT.

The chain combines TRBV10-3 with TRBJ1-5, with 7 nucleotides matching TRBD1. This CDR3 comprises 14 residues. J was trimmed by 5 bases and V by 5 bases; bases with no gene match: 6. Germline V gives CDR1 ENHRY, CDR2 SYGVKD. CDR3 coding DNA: TGTGCCATCAGTCCCAACGACAGGGATCAGCCCCAGCATTTT. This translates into CAISPNDRDQPQHF.

The CDR3 loop reads CASSPTLKQGLDISTDTQYF. CDR3 DNA sequence: TGTGCCAGCAGCCCGACCCTCAAGCAGGGACTTGACATTAGCACAGATACGCAGTATTTT. The rearrangement joins TRBV14 to TRBJ2-3, with D perhaps TRBD2 (6 bases). Trimming took off 4 bases at V and 0 bases at J, with 26 bases between the two ends. CDR3 length equals 20 residues. Germline CDR1 SGHDN, CDR2 FVKESK.